This entry concerns a single T cell receptor (beta chain). The antigen is unknown. This entry belongs to a study of glioma-infiltrating T cells after dendritic cell vaccination. The overall study: Monocyte-derived dendritic cells, cultured seven days with IL-4 and GM-CSF, were pulsed with autologous tumor lysate. Study conclusions and caveats: No direct clonality-survival link was found; a diverse polyclonal response may matter.

The sample's time point: after dendritic cell vaccination, including at tumor progression/relapse. Only patients with spare fresh-frozen tumor and over two years of follow-up were included. Profiled with immunoSEQ multiplex PCR; TCRdb holds only in-frame clones, not every one. The sample has some 91,000 clones, around four fifths seen once; the top ten hold approximately 2%. V lost 6 bases and J lost 3; bases outside the gene matches: 5. CDR1 SNHLY and CDR2 FYNNEI come from the germline V gene. The CDR3 has 15 amino acids. This sequence originates from a human donor with glioblastoma. Sample: blood, taken after dendritic cell vaccination. The rearrangement links TRBV2 to TRBJ1-3; TRBD1 matches at 10 bases. CDR3 bases: TGTGCCAGCAGGACGGGACAGGGGCTTGGAAACACCATATATTTT. Its protein is CASRTGQGLGNTIYF.